The T cell receptor beta chain under discussion was sequenced for a study of graft-versus-host responses after intestinal transplantation. Turning to the study itself: Uniformly, recipients were administered anti-thymocyte globulin induction with subsequent tacrolimus and steroids for around 3 years.

About this clone itself: Its antigen is still unknown.

Regarding the study as a whole: Individuals carrying graft-donor T cell macrochimerism showed high graft-versus-host to host-versus-graft clonal ratios in allografts.

TCRdb's table, derived via immunoSEQ multiplex PCR, lists solely in-frame clones and lacks some. The data contain about 130,000 clones, approximately 94% of them seen just once; the ten biggest clones take up around 0.15%. The specimen comprised unstimulated CD4+ T cells sorted from spleen or lymph node cells, sampled before intestinal transplant. The receptor's source is a human donor who received an intestinal transplant.

CDR3 loop: CASSRGGTSGYEQFF. DNA for the CDR3: TGCGCCAGCAGCCGGGGGGGGACTAGCGGCTATGAGCAGTTCTTC. This chain joins TRBV5-1 and TRBJ2-1; 11 bases fit TRBD2. Germline V gene data show CDR1 as SGHRS and CDR2 as YFSETQ. The CDR3 runs 15 residues. The J segment lost 8 bases and the V segment lost 4 bases, leaving 8 bases of the junction unmatched.